This T cell receptor (beta chain) was observed in a study of T cells after yellow fever vaccination (dated by TCRdb to the late 2010s). In terms of the full investigation: The SMART-Seq v4 Ultra Low Input RNA kit was used to prepare libraries from fractions with low cell numbers. Bulk PBMC replicates and cell subsets were isolated from blood drawn at multiple timepoints before and after both primary and secondary immunization. To follow T-cell clones before and after primary and booster YFV17D yellow fever vaccination, bulk TCR alpha and beta repertoires were sequenced over time. Two healthy male donors, one aged 18 to 30 and one aged 30 to 39 years, were included in the cohort.

The intended sense of this specimen's treatment or condition label: live attenuated yellow fever vaccine strain. A standard Ficoll-Paque protocol was used to isolate PBMCs from peripheral blood. CD4 and CD8 T-cell fractions were isolated with Dynabeads CD4 and CD8 positive selection kits. TriZol was used to extract RNA from bulk PBMCs, from CD4 and CD8 fractions, and from dextramer-positive and dextramer-negative fractions. According to the germline V gene (reference sequence), CDR1 reads DFQATT and CDR2 reads SNEGSKA. From the cysteine through the phenylalanine, the CDR3 covers 14 amino acids. Only the CDR3 portion is preserved as DNA: 42 bases, with reading frame beginning at the first base. Compared with germline, V lacks 6 bases and J lacks 0 bases; bases without a gene match: 7. General conclusions and limits of the study: Because only a couple of donors were included in the study, the extent to which the findings can be generalized is limited. Because abundant contaminating clonotypes from the bulk population could be contained in FACS-sorted repertoires, computational filtering was required. A small share of clonotypes occurred in both CD4 and CD8 compartments, likely arising from convergent recombination. The secondary T-cell response was weaker than the primary response but faster, peaking on day 5 instead of day 15. After the booster, most clones that had expanded after primary vaccination were detected again (over 95% of CD4 and around 88% of CD8), suggesting broad maintenance of memory.

TCR cDNA was made using 5'RACE template switching, a step that added a universal primer site and unique molecular identifiers. Priming for cDNA synthesis came from both the TCR alpha and TCR beta constant segments. Library amplification involved two PCR steps, and the second step added sample barcodes and sequencing adapters. Sequencing of the libraries was done on either Illumina HiSeq 2500 (2x100 bp) or NovaSeq (2x150 bp). The source study handled its data this way. Reads were demultiplexed and collapsed into UMI consensus sequences with MIGEC, and V(D)J alignment was performed with MiXCR. Using edgeR on replicate PBMC samples, clonotypes were called vaccine-responding if FDR was below 0.01 and the log2 fold change was above 5 up to day 15. CD4 or CD8 identity was assigned to each bulk clonotype according to whether the clonotype was present at higher abundance in the sequenced CD4 repertoire or the sequenced CD8 repertoire. The raw public reads went through TCRdb reprocessing: fastp at Q25, MiXCR clone calling, in-frame beta chains kept. Entries that share a CDR3 protein sequence are merged under the most common genes and DNA. The authors' filters were not applied to this entry. The sample yields around 300,000 distinct CDR3 sequences; 10% to 15% were counted once. The ten largest account for 0.4% to 0.55% of the sample.

In this sample, this clonotype turned up a few times. Its antigen remains undetermined. Base qualities are not recorded, but no much larger clone differs from it by a single base. The TCR originated in a man aged 25-40 years who received the YFV17D yellow fever vaccine. The sample consisted of CD4+ T cells sorted from PBMCs, taken 45 days after the yellow fever booster vaccination. The chain uses TRBV20-1 and TRBJ1-1; 7 middle bases align to TRBD1. DNA sequence: TGCAGTGCGCGGGGACAGCCCATGAACACTGAAGCTTTCTTT. The encoded protein is CSARGQPMNTEAFF.